This TCR beta chain emerged from a study of CD4 T cells in lung cancer (dated by TCRdb to between 2018 and 2021). Study-wide context: To find responses to candidate mutation-encoded neoepitopes, the study screened blood T cells from NSCLC patients and isolated neoantigen-specific CD4+ T-cell clones and TCRs. The resected patients had lung adenocarcinoma or squamous cell carcinoma, were aged 60 to 69 at blood donation, and mostly were former smokers. Treatments the patients had received before donating blood included platinum chemotherapy, and some of the patients were given nivolumab or pembrolizumab. The frequency of neoantigen-specific clonotypes in tumor resections, non-adjacent lung and cultured T-cell products was tracked by TCRB deep sequencing. Here is what the overall study found, with its caveats: Nonspecific IFNgamma producers of unknown purity were included among IFNgamma-sorted cells, so expanded lines were found to range from monoclonal to oligoclonal. Some blood-derived responses might reflect in vitro priming of naive T cells or cross-reactivity rather than memory responses to the cancer.

PBMCs were stimulated with mutant 27-mer peptides plus IL21, IL7, IL15 and IL2 for approximately two weeks, then restimulated with peptide-pulsed autologous B cells. Live IFNgamma-secreting T cells were sorted by cytokine capture on a FACS Aria2 after restimulation with peptide-pulsed B cells. Sorted cells were expanded for roughly 13 to 22 days at limiting dilution, about 3 or 10 cells per well, with irradiated allogeneic PBMCs, phytohemagglutinin and IL2. Peripheral blood samples or leukapheresis products were obtained from the patients. To screen the expanded lines for antigen specificity, an IFNgamma ELISA was run against autologous B cells pulsed with mutant peptides. This clone was recorded only once. There is no known antigen for this receptor. Per-base quality was not reported, and no clone a single base away is much larger than it. The CDR3 starts with the cysteine, ends with the phenylalanine, and has 16 residues. CDR3 DNA only is kept here, 48 bases in frame from base 1. The trim is 0 bases for V and 6 bases for J, with a gap of 17 bases between the germline ends. The germline V gene (reference sequence) specifies MNHEY as CDR1 and SMNVEV as CDR2.

Libraries were constructed by the immunoSEQ multiplex PCR assay. DNA was isolated with Qiagen DNeasy or QIAamp micro DNA kits and TCRB sequenced with the Adaptive Biotechnology human TCRB sequencing kit. Sequencing of TCRB libraries was performed on an Illumina MiSeq. The paper's processing steps were these. TCRB sequence data were analyzed with the kit provider's software, and tumor enrichment of clonotype templates was tested with Fisher's exact test. TCRdb holds this immuneACCESS table with in-frame rearrangements only. Some clones are missing; in checked studies, unresolved V genes explain under half, and the rest has no known cause. For V, J and clone size, that table is used; D and trimming come from the DNA. In this sample the table shows under 2,000 clones, 71% of which occur a single time. Of the sample, 5.5% to 7.5% falls within the top ten clones.

The sequence was obtained from a woman between 55 and 75 years old with non-small cell lung cancer. Some clones in this sample may be carry-over from other donors' samples. The sequenced sample consisted of a CD4+ T cell line or clone grown in culture. The sequence joins TRBV27 to TRBJ1-1, and possibly TRBD1, on 6 matching bases. The base sequence is TGTGCCAGCAGTTTATCCCCCGGTAAGGGGGAGGCTGAAGCTTTCTTT. Its coded protein is CASSLSPGKGEAEAFF.